The entry below describes one T cell receptor (beta chain). Trimming took 2 bases from V and 4 from J, leaving 20 bases between them. The germline CDR1 and CDR2 sequences are SGHVS and FNYEAQ. The CDR3 has 18 residues. Produced via immunoSEQ multiplex PCR; TCRdb's table is partial and in-frame only. The sample yields some 210,000 clones, less than 90% seen once. The data stem from a study of blood T cell repertoires in COVID-19. J is TRBJ2-2 and V is TRBV7-6; TRBD2 might be the D (6 bases). This clonotype was obtained from a human donor in a cohort sampled during active COVID-19. What was sequenced was peripheral blood. As DNA, the CDR3 is TGTGCCAGCAGCTTAAAAGGACCAGGGACTGCCTTCACCGGGGAGCTGTTTTTT. It yields the protein CASSLKGPGTAFTGELFF.